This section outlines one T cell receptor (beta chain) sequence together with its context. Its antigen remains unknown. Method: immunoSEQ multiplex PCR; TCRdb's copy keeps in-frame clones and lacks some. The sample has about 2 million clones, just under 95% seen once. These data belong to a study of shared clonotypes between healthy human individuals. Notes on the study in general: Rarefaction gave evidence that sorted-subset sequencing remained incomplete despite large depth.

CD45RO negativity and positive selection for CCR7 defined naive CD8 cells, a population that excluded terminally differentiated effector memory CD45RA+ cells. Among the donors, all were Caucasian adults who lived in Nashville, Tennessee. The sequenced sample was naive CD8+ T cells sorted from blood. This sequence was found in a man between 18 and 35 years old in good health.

The CDR3 spells CASSETSDTSYEQYF. CDR3 bases: TGTGCCAGCAGTGAAACGTCGGACACCTCCTACGAGCAGTACTTC. The V and J genes are TRBV6-1 and TRBJ2-7, with D perhaps TRBD1 (5 bases). V was clipped by 2 bases and J by 0 bases, with 11 bases between them. The germline gives CDR1 MNHNS, CDR2 SASEGT. This CDR3 has 15 amino acids.